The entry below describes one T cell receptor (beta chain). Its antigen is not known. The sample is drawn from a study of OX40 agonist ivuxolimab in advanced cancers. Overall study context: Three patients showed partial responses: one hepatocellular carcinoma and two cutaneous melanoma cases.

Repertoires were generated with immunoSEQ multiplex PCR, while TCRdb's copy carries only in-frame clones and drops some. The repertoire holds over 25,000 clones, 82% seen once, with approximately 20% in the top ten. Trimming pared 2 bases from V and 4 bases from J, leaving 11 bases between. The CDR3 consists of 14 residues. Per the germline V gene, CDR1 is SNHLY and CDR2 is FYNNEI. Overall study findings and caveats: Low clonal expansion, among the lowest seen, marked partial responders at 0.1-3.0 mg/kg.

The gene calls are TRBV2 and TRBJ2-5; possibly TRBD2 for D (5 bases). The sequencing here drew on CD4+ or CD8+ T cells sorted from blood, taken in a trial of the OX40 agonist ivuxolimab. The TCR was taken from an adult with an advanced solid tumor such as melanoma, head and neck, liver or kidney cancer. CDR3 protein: CASSEILVSETQYF. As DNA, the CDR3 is TGTGCCAGCAGTGAAATACTAGTTTCAGAGACCCAGTACTTC.